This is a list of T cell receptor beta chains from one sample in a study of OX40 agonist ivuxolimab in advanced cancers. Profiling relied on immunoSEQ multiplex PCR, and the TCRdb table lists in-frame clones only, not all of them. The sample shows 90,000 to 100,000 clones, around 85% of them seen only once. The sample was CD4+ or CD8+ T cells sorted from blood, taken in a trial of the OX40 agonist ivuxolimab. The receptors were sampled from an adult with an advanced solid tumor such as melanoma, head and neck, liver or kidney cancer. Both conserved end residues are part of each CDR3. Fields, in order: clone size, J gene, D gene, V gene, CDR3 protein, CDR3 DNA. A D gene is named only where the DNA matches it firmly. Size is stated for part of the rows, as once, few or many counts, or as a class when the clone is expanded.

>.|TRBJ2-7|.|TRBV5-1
CASSLGPRTDSYEQYF
TGCGCCAGCAGCTTGGGTCCGCGGACCGACTCCTACGAGCAGTACTTC
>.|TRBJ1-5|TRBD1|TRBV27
CASSQTGMAQPQHF
TGTGCCAGCAGCCAGACAGGGATGGCTCAGCCCCAGCATTTT
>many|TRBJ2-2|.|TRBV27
CASSLEGGELFF
TGTGCCAGCAGTTTAGAGGGCGGGGAGCTGTTTTTT
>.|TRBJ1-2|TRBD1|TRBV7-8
CASSSGMTGSGYTF
TGTGCCAGCAGCTCCGGGATGACAGGGAGCGGCTACACCTTC
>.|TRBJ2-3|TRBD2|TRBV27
CASSSSGAIRDTQYF
TGTGCCAGCAGTTCTAGCGGCGCGATTAGAGATACGCAGTATTTT
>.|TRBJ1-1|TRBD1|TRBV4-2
CASSRGTGADEAFF
TGTGCCAGCAGCCGTGGAACAGGGGCGGATGAAGCTTTCTTT
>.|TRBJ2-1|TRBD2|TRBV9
CASSVDPGTRNEQFF
TGTGCCAGCAGCGTAGACCCCGGGACTAGGAATGAGCAGTTCTTC
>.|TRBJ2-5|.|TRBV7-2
CASSPGGAWETQYF
TGTGCCAGCAGCCCCGGTGGGGCGTGGGAGACCCAGTACTTC
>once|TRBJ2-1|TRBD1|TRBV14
CASSHEPGQIDEQFF
TGTGCCAGCAGCCATGAACCGGGACAGATTGATGAGCAGTTCTTC
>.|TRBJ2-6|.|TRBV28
CASKIRQAMAITSSGANVLTF
TGTGCCAGCAAAATTAGACAGGCCATGGCAATTACAAGCTCTGGGGCCAACGTCCTGACTTTC
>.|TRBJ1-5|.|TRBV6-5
CASSSGLRTGDQPQHF
TGTGCCAGCAGTTCGGGACTCCGGACCGGGGATCAGCCCCAGCATTTT
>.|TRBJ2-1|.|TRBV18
CASSLAAYEQFF
TGTGCCAGCTCCCTGGCGGCGTATGAGCAGTTCTTC
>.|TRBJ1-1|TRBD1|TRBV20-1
CSAGRQGFAFF
TGCAGTGCTGGCAGACAGGGTTTCGCTTTCTTT
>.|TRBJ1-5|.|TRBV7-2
CASSWGLQTNQPQHF
TGTGCCAGCAGCTGGGGTCTGCAGACCAATCAGCCCCAGCATTTT
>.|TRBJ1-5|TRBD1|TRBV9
CASSHRDRARRGNQPQHF
TGTGCCAGCAGCCACCGGGACAGGGCGCGGAGGGGCAATCAGCCCCAGCATTTT
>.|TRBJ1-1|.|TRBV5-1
CASSLSPRGGEPEAFF
TGCGCCAGCAGCTTGAGCCCCAGAGGAGGGGAACCTGAAGCTTTCTTT
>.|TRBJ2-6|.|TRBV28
CASSHLDSGANVLTF
TGTGCCAGCAGCCATCTAGACTCTGGGGCCAACGTCCTGACTTTC
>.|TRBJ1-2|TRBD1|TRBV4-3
CASSQVGAPQGDFGYTF
TGCGCCAGCAGCCAAGTTGGGGCGCCGCAGGGGGATTTTGGCTACACCTTC
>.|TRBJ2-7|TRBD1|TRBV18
CASSPDRGSSYEQYF
TGTGCCAGCTCACCGGACAGGGGAAGCTCCTACGAGCAGTACTTC
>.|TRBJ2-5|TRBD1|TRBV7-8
CASSPWTGIELPETQYF
TGTGCCAGCAGCCCATGGACAGGGATCGAGCTTCCGGAGACCCAGTACTTC
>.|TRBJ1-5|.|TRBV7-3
CASSLKGGGQPQHF
TGTGCCAGCAGCTTAAAAGGGGGAGGCCAGCCCCAGCATTTT
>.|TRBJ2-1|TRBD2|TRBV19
CASSREGLGDNEQFF
TGTGCCAGTAGTCGAGAGGGACTAGGAGACAATGAGCAGTTCTTC
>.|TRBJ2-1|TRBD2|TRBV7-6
CASSLGSGRASEQFF
TGTGCCAGCAGCTTAGGTAGCGGGAGGGCGAGTGAGCAGTTCTTC
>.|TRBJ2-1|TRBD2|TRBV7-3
CASSPQGSRTSGRSSYNEQFF
TGTGCCAGCAGCCCTCAGGGTTCTAGGACTAGCGGTCGAAGCTCCTACAATGAGCAGTTCTTC
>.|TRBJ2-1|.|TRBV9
CASSVGGDGTWSEQFF
TGTGCCAGCAGCGTAGGGGGAGACGGGACTTGGTCTGAGCAGTTCTTC
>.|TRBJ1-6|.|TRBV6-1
CASSEPPSANSPLHF
TGTGCCAGCAGTGAGCCACCGTCAGCCAATTCACCCCTCCACTTT
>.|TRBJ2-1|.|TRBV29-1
CSGLGAGFEQFF
TGCAGCGGGCTCGGGGCGGGGTTTGAGCAGTTCTTC
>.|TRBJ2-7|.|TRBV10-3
CAISDVYEQYF
TGTGCCATCAGTGATGTATACGAGCAGTACTTC
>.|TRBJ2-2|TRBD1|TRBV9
CASSVGQGLIGELFF
TGTGCCAGCAGCGTAGGACAGGGGTTGATCGGGGAGCTGTTTTTT
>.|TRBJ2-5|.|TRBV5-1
CASSLTFQETQYF
TGCGCCAGCAGCTTGACATTTCAAGAGACCCAGTACTTC